The entry below gives a single T cell receptor beta chain sequence along with its context. The J segment lost 5 bases and the V segment lost 6 bases, leaving 10 bases of the junction unmatched. The CDR3 spans 14 residues. From germline, CDR1 is ENHRY and CDR2 SYGVKD. The data were taken from a study of T cells in Graves' hyperthyroidism and ophthalmopathy. TCR beta CDR3 sequences were amplified from RNA transcripts. HTBI primers were used for first-round RT-PCR of the TCR CDR3. TCRdb recomputed calls from the multiplex PCR reads with MiXCR, one row per CDR3 protein. The table records hundreds of thousands of distinct CDR3 sequences, around 40% of them present only once.

The sequence was obtained from a woman between 35 and 50 years old with Graves' hyperthyroidism. Sequencing was carried out using blood. V is TRBV10-3 and J is TRBJ2-7, with TRBD2 identical over 7 bases. CDR3 residues: CAIRLGTSGDEQYF. The DNA of the CDR3 is TGTGCCATCAGGTTAGGGACGAGCGGGGACGAGCAGTACTTC.